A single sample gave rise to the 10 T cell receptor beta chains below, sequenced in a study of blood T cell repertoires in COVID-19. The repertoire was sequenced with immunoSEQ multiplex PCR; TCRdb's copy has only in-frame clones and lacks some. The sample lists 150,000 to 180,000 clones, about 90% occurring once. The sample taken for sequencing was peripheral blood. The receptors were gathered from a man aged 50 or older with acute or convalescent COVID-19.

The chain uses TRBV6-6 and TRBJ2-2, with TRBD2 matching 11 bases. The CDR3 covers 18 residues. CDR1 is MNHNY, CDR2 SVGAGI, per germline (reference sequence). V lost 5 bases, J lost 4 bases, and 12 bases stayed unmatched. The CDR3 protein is CASSPSLSGRARTGELFF. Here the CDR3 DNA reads TGTGCCAGCAGTCCATCCCTTAGCGGGAGGGCCCGCACCGGGGAGCTGTTTTTT.

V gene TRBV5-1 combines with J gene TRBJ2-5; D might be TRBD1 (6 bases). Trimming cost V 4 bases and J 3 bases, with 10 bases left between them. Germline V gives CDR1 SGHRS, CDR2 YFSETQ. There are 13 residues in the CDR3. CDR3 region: CASSMTGEETQYF. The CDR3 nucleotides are TGCGCCAGCAGCATGACAGGCGAAGAGACCCAGTACTTC.

CDR3 sequence (DNA): TGTGCCAGCAGTTTAGGTGACAGGGCCTATGGCTACACCTTC. Amino acid sequence: CASSLGDRAYGYTF. The V call is TRBV28, the J call TRBJ1-2, with 7 bases that match TRBD1. J lost 4 bases, V lost 2 bases, and 4 bases had no gene match. The germline CDR1 and CDR2 sequences are MDHEN and SYDVKM. This CDR3 is built from 14 residues.

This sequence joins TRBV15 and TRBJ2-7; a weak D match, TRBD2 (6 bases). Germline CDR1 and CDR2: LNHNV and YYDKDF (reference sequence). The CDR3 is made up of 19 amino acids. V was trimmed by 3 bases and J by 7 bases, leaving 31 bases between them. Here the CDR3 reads CATSSRRGTSGEVPTEQYF. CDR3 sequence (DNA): TGTGCCACCAGCAGCCGCCGGGGTACGTCGGGGGAGGTCCCCACGGAGCAGTACTTC.

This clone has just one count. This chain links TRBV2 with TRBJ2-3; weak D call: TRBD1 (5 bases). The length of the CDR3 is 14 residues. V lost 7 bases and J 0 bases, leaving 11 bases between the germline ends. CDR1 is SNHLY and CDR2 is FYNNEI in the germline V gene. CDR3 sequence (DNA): TGTGCCAGCACCCCCGACAGAAGCACAGATACGCAGTATTTT. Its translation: CASTPDRSTDTQYF.

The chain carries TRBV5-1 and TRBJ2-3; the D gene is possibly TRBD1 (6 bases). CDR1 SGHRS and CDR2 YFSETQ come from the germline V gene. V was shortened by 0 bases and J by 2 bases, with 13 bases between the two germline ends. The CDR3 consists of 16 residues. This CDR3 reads CASSLAGTRYTDTQYF. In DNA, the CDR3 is TGCGCCAGCAGCTTGGCCGGGACACGCTACACAGATACGCAGTATTTT. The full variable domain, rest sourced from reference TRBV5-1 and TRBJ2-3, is KAGVTQTPRYLIKTRGQQVTLSCSPISGHRSVSWYQQTPGQGLQFLFEYFSETQRNKGNFPGRFSGRQFSNSRSEMNVSTLELGDSALYLCASSLAGTRYTDTQYFGPGTRLTVL.

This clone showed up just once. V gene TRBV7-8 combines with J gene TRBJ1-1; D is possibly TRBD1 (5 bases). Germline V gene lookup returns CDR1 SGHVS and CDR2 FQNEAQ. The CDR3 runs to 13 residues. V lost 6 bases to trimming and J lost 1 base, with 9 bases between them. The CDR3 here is CASRLQGNTEAFF. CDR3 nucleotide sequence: TGTGCCAGCAGGCTTCAGGGGAACACTGAAGCTTTCTTT.

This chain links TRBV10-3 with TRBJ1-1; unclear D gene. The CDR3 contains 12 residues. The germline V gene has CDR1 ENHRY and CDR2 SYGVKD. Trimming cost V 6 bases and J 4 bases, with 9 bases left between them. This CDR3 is CAISEGGTEAFF. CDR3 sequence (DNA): TGTGCCATCAGCGAGGGAGGCACTGAAGCTTTCTTT.

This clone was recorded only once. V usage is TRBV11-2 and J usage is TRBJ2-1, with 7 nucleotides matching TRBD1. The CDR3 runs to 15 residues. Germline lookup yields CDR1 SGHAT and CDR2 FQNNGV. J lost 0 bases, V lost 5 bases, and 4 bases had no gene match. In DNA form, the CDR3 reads TGTGCCAGCAGCGGGGGACAGCCCTCCTACAATGAGCAGTTCTTC. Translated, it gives CASSGGQPSYNEQFF. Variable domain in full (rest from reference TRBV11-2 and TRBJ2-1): EAGVAQSPRYKIIEKRQSVAFWCNPISGHATLYWYQQILGQGPKLLIQFQNNGVVDDSQLPKDRFSAERLKGVDSTLKIQPAKLEDSAVYLCASSGGQPSYNEQFFGPGTRLTVL.

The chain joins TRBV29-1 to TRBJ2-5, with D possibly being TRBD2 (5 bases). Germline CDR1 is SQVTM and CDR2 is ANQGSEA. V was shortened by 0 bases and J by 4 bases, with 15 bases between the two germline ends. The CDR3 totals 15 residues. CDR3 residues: CSVEELEGGLETQYF. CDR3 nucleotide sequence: TGCAGCGTTGAAGAGCTCGAGGGCGGTTTAGAGACCCAGTACTTC. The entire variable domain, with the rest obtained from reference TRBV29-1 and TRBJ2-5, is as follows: SAVISQKPSRDICQRGTSLTIQCQVDSQVTMMFWYRQQPGQSLTLIATANQGSEATYESGFVIDKFPISRPNLTFSTLTVSNMSPEDSSIYLCSVEELEGGLETQYFGPGTRLLVL.